Shown below are 9 T cell receptor beta chains from a single sample sequenced in a study of glioma-infiltrating T cells after dendritic cell vaccination. Clones were read by immunoSEQ multiplex PCR, and TCRdb kept only the in-frame ones, dropping some. The repertoire includes 99,000 or so clones, about 85% of them detected once, and 5.4% sits in the top ten. The time point is: after dendritic cell vaccination, including at tumor progression/relapse. The sequencing used blood, collected after dendritic cell vaccination. The receptors stem from a human donor with glioblastoma.

V is TRBV19 and J is TRBJ2-1; unclear D gene. Germline CDR1 LNHDA, CDR2 SQIVND (reference sequence). V was clipped by 6 bases and J by 0 bases, with 9 bases between them. CDR3 length: 14 amino acids. The CDR3 DNA reads TGTGCCAGTAGATTGCGGAGCTCCTACAATGAGCAGTTCTTC. Protein product: CASRLRSSYNEQFF.

This clone was detected only a few times. The germline gene is not matched at one end of the junction; a read error may be the cause. This chain connects TRBV7-2 to TRBJ2-7; 11 positions agree with TRBD2. This CDR3 is built from 14 residues. Germline CDR1 SGHTA, CDR2 FQGNSA. CDR3 residues: CASSLAGGPDEQYF. The CDR3 bases are TGTGCCAGCAGTTTAGCGGGAGGGCCGGACGAGCAGTACTTC.

The rearrangement joins TRBV5-6 to TRBJ1-2; D remains unclear. The CDR3 is made up of 15 amino acids. V lost 0 bases, J lost 3 bases, and 12 bases lay in between. Germline V gene lookup returns CDR1 SGHDT and CDR2 YYEEEE. DNA of the CDR3: TGTGCCAGCAGCTTGGTTAGTATGGCGGACTATGGCTACACCTTC. Amino acid sequence: CASSLVSMADYGYTF.

The chain links TRBV9 to TRBJ1-5; D might be TRBD1 (6 bases). V shed 1 base and J shed 7 bases, with 15 bases lying between them. The CDR3 loop spans 15 amino acids. Per the germline V gene, CDR1 is SGDLS and CDR2 is YYNGEE. The CDR3 DNA reads as TGTGCCAGCAGCGTAACTGGACAGTCGATCCAGCCCCAGCATTTT. It translates to CASSVTGQSIQPQHF.

The chain employs TRBV19 and TRBJ1-2; D unclear. This CDR3 contains 11 residues. Germline-derived CDR1 and CDR2 are LNHDA and SQIVND (reference sequence). V lost 6 bases to trimming and J lost 4 bases, with 6 bases between them. This CDR3 reads CASRSFYGYTF. The CDR3 region has the DNA TGTGCCAGTAGATCCTTCTATGGCTACACCTTC.

The chain is built from TRBV6-1 and TRBJ2-3, with no clear D. The CDR3 totals 14 residues. Trimming cost V 1 base and J 2 bases, with 7 bases left between them. The V gene's germline CDR1 is MNHNS and CDR2 SASEGT. The CDR3 DNA is TGTGCCAGCAGTGAAGTTTACTTCACAGATACGCAGTATTTT. Translating gives CASSEVYFTDTQYF.

The CDR3 region is CASSTSGGSYEQYF. CDR3 in DNA: TGTGCCAGCAGCACTAGCGGGGGCTCCTACGAGCAGTACTTC. The chain recombines TRBV2 with TRBJ2-7, with 11 bases identical to TRBD2. In germline, CDR1 is SNHLY, CDR2 FYNNEI. The J segment lost 0 bases and the V segment lost 6 bases, leaving 1 base of the junction unmatched. CDR3 length: 14 amino acids.

The chain is built from TRBV5-8 and TRBJ1-1; D call uncertain. The CDR3 totals 12 residues. Trimming shortened V by 0 bases and J by 5 bases, and 5 bases separated the two germline ends. The germline gives CDR1 SGHTS, CDR2 YDEGEE. The CDR3 bases are TGTGCCAGCAGCTTGGACAGAACTGAAGCTTTCTTT. Its translation is CASSLDRTEAFF.

This chain joins TRBV30 and TRBJ2-5; weak D call: TRBD1 (5 bases). The V gene's germline CDR1 is GTSNPN and CDR2 SVGIG (reference sequence). The V end lost 4 bases, the J end lost 0 bases, and 6 bases lay between the germline ends. The CDR3 extends over 12 amino acids. DNA for the CDR3: TGTGCCTGGAACAGGTACCAAGAGACCCAGTACTTC. The encoded protein is CAWNRYQETQYF.